One and the same sample provided the 23 T cell receptor beta chains below, sequenced in a study of post-analysis software for immune sequencing data. Broader study findings: Patients used four to six TRBV segments, including TRBV5-6, TRBV5-1 and TRBV20-1, more often than controls.

Sequencing libraries made from TCR beta cDNA carried unique molecular identifiers. A single record per CDR3 protein comes from TCRdb applying MiXCR to the PCR reads. The table lists some 690,000 distinct CDR3 sequences, 59% of them singletons, with around 11% in the top ten. No antigen is known for these receptors. Sequenced material: blood. The source is a girl aged 2-10 years with multiple sclerosis.

This clonotype was picked up a small number of times. V is TRBV3-1 and J is TRBJ2-1, with D perhaps assigned TRBD1 or TRBD2 (5 bases each). With 4 bases removed from V and 7 bases from J, the gap between germline ends came to 14 bases. The CDR3 has 14 amino acids. Germline CDR1 and CDR2: LGHDT and YNNKEL (reference sequence). The CDR3 coding sequence is TGTGCCAGCAGCCTTATGACAGCGGAGAATGAGCAGTTCTTC. Amino acids: CASSLMTAENEQFF.

This clonotype was observed a handful of times. This chain connects TRBV27 to TRBJ2-7; D unresolved. The CDR3 covers 13 residues. V shed 6 bases and J shed 0 bases, with 9 bases lying between them. The V gene's germline CDR1 is MNHEY and CDR2 SMNVEV (reference sequence). In nucleotides, the CDR3 is TGTGCCAGCAGGGCCCTGAGCTCCTACGAGCAGTACTTC. It codes for CASRALSSYEQYF.

About this clonotype itself: A read error may produce the germline difference seen at one junction end. The rearrangement uses TRBV6-5 and TRBJ2-1, with TRBD2 matching 9 bases. This CDR3 is 18 amino acids long. The germline V gene encodes CDR1 MNHEY and CDR2 SVGAGI. Here the CDR3 reads CAGSYSMGGGGAYNEQFF. The CDR3 DNA follows: TGTGCCGGCAGTTACTCGATGGGTGGCGGGGGGGCCTACAATGAGCAGTTCTTC.

This chain uses TRBV7-2 with TRBJ2-3; D gene uncertain. The CDR3 runs 16 residues. Looked up from germline, CDR1 is SGHTA and CDR2 is FQGNSA. V lost 5 bases and J 0 bases, leaving 15 bases between the germline ends. The CDR3 nucleotides read TGTGCCAGCAGCCTGACCTCGTCATCTAGCACAGATACGCAGTATTTT. It codes for CASSLTSSSSTDTQYF.

V is TRBV5-1 and J is TRBJ2-1; no firm D call. Germline V gene data show CDR1 as SGHRS and CDR2 as YFSETQ. The V gene lost 0 bases and the J gene lost 6 bases, with 7 bases spanning the gap. This CDR3 contains 13 residues. The CDR3 DNA reads as TGCGCCAGCAGCTTGGAGTTGGGCAATGAGCAGTTCTTC. It codes for CASSLELGNEQFF. Filled out from reference TRBV5-1 and TRBJ2-1, the complete variable domain reads KAGVTQTPRYLIKTRGQQVTLSCSPISGHRSVSWYQQTPGQGLQFLFEYFSETQRNKGNFPGRFSGRQFSNSRSEMNVSTLELGDSALYLCASSLELGNEQFFGPGTRLTVL.

This clonotype was counted a few times. The chain links TRBV11-2 to TRBJ2-7; D unresolved. The ends were cut back, 5 bases at V and 6 bases at J, with 17 bases in the middle. The CDR3 has 14 amino acids. Germline CDR1 is SGHAT and CDR2 is FQNNGV. CDR3 region: CASSPQRGTREQYF. The CDR3 DNA reads as TGTGCCAGCAGCCCCCAAAGAGGCACCCGCGAGCAGTACTTC. The whole variable domain, remainder taken from reference TRBV11-2 and TRBJ2-7, is EAGVAQSPRYKIIEKRQSVAFWCNPISGHATLYWYQQILGQGPKLLIQFQNNGVVDDSQLPKDRFSAERLKGVDSTLKIQPAKLEDSAVYLCASSPQRGTREQYFGPGTRLTVT.

CDR3 nucleotide sequence: TGCGCCAGCAGCTTGGCAGGGACAGGGGTAACTGGGGCCAACGTCCTGACTTTC. This translates into CASSLAGTGVTGANVLTF. The chain couples TRBV5-1 to TRBJ2-6, with TRBD1 matching over 10 bases. Per the germline V gene, CDR1 is SGHRS and CDR2 is YFSETQ. CDR3 length: 18 amino acids. The ends lost 0 bases at V and 2 bases at J; junction bases unmatched: 5. The entire variable domain, with the rest obtained from reference TRBV5-1 and TRBJ2-6, is as follows: KAGVTQTPRYLIKTRGQQVTLSCSPISGHRSVSWYQQTPGQGLQFLFEYFSETQRNKGNFPGRFSGRQFSNSRSEMNVSTLELGDSALYLCASSLAGTGVTGANVLTFGAGSRLTVL.

This chain connects TRBV2 to TRBJ1-2; 7 nucleotides line up with TRBD1. CDR1 SNHLY and CDR2 FYNNEI come from the germline V gene. The CDR3 spans 14 residues. V shed 11 bases and J 6 bases; nucleotides not matched to a gene: 15. DNA of the CDR3: TGTGCCGCCGGCCAGGGGGTGAGGTGGGATGGCTACACCTTC. It codes for CAAGQGVRWDGYTF.

This chain links TRBV5-1 with TRBJ2-6; D is possibly TRBD1 (5 bases). The V end was cut by 2 bases, the J end by 0 bases, with 12 bases between. The germline V gene encodes CDR1 SGHRS and CDR2 YFSETQ. This CDR3 is built from 17 residues. This CDR3 is CASSLSRQLSGANVLTF. Here the CDR3 DNA reads TGCGCCAGCAGCTTAAGTAGACAGCTCTCTGGGGCCAACGTCCTGACTTTC.

The DNA of the CDR3 is TGCAGCGTTGACCTAGCGGGAGTACGAGAGACCCAGTACTTC. Its translation: CSVDLAGVRETQYF. The chain is built from TRBV29-1 and TRBJ2-5; the match to TRBD2 covers 10 bases. Germline V gene data show CDR1 as SQVTM and CDR2 as ANQGSEA. With V trimmed by 3 bases and J by 4 bases, 5 bases remained unmatched. The CDR3 has 14 amino acids.

The gene calls are TRBV12-3 or TRBV12-4 and TRBJ1-2; TRBD1 aligns across 11 bases. V trimming: 4 bases; J trimming: 0 bases; junction bases outside the gene matches: 7. The CDR3 has 17 amino acids. The CDR3 loop is CASSWGQGVLTNYGYTF. As DNA, the CDR3 is TGTGCCAGCAGTTGGGGACAGGGGGTCCTTACTAACTATGGCTACACCTTC.

The chain is built from TRBV6-6 and TRBJ2-5, with 14 bases fitting TRBD2. The V and J ends lost 6 bases and 6 bases, in that order; junction bases with no gene match: 12. Germline CDR1 reads MNHNY; CDR2 reads SVGAGI (reference sequence). The CDR3 extends over 17 amino acids. CDR3 residues: CASSRTTSGRAVKTQYF. The DNA of the CDR3 is TGTGCCAGCAGCCGAACGACTAGCGGGAGGGCCGTGAAGACCCAGTACTTC.

The chain employs TRBV11-2 and TRBJ2-7; unclear D gene. Germline loops: CDR1 SGHAT, CDR2 FQNNGV. CDR3 size: 15 residues. V was shortened by 1 base and J by 1 base, with 11 bases between the two germline ends. The CDR3, as DNA: TGTGCCAGCAGCTTAGGGGCAGTACCTTCCTACGAGCAGTACTTC. Its protein is CASSLGAVPSYEQYF.

The CDR3 DNA reads TGTGCCAGCAGCCCCGGTTGGGGGGGGGATCAAGAGACCCAGTACTTC. Translated, it gives CASSPGWGGDQETQYF. V gene TRBV6-5 combines with J gene TRBJ2-5, with 7 bases aligning to TRBD2. Germline V gene data show CDR1 as MNHEY and CDR2 as SVGAGI. The CDR3 loop spans 16 amino acids. The ends lost 6 bases at V and 2 bases at J; junction bases unmatched: 12.

This clonotype was found a few times. V gene TRBV11-3 combines with J gene TRBJ1-2; possible D gene TRBD1, 6 bases. The CDR3 contains 14 residues. The germline gives CDR1 SGHNT, CDR2 YENEEA. V was clipped by 4 bases and J by 8 bases, with 17 bases between them. CDR3 protein: CASSYTTGLGGYTF. CDR3 DNA sequence: TGTGCCAGCAGCTACACTACAGGGTTAGGCGGCTACACCTTC.

This CDR3 is CASSPRAGTAYNEQFF. The CDR3 nucleotides read TGTGCCAGCAGTCCCAGGGCGGGGACAGCCTACAATGAGCAGTTCTTC. V usage is TRBV6-2 or TRBV6-3 and J usage is TRBJ2-1, with D tentatively TRBD1 (7 bases). Trimming took 5 bases from V and 2 from J, leaving 16 bases between them. The CDR3 contains 16 residues. Germline V gene sequence: CDR1 MNHEY, CDR2 SVGEGT.

This chain connects TRBV3-1 to TRBJ1-2; weak D call: TRBD1 (5 bases). V lost 4 bases and J 6 bases, leaving 18 bases between the germline ends. This CDR3 spans 15 amino acids. From germline, CDR1 is LGHDT and CDR2 YNNKEL (reference sequence). The CDR3 DNA reads as TGTGCCAGCAGCCGGCGGGGACCCCCACCGGATGGCTACACCTTC. This sequence encodes CASSRRGPPPDGYTF.

This chain joins TRBV20-1 and TRBJ2-3, with 10 bases lining up with TRBD2. Losses at the gene ends were 6 bases for V and 6 bases for J; bases not matched to a gene: 12. CDR3 length: 15 residues. Looked up from germline, CDR1 is DFQATT and CDR2 is SNEGSKA (reference sequence). As DNA, the CDR3 is TGCAGTGCCCCCTCGTCACCGGGACTAGCGGATACGCAGTATTTT. It codes for CSAPSSPGLADTQYF.

This clonotype is a singleton in its sample. The chain recombines TRBV12-3 or TRBV12-4 with TRBJ1-2, with TRBD1 matching 7 bases. This CDR3 is built from 13 residues. V shed 7 bases, J shed 6 bases, and the junction held 8 bases outside the gene matches. The CDR3 bases are TGTGCCAGCACCCTAGTCACAGGGGATGGCTACACCTTC. The encoded protein is CASTLVTGDGYTF.

This clonotype was seen a few times. CDR3 coding DNA: TGCAGTGCTAGAGATCAGGGTTGGTATAATGGCTACACCTTC. It is translated as CSARDQGWYNGYTF. This chain joins TRBV20-1 and TRBJ1-2; tentatively, D is TRBD1 (5 bases). The CDR3 loop spans 14 amino acids. V lost 0 bases and J lost 6, with 14 bases in between. Germline V gene lookup returns CDR1 DFQATT and CDR2 SNEGSKA (reference sequence).

This rearrangement joins TRBV5-1 to TRBJ2-7; 8 nucleotides agree with TRBD1. This CDR3 has 15 residues. The germline CDR1 and CDR2 sequences are SGHRS and YFSETQ. V dropped 0 bases and J dropped 2; count of bases not matched to a gene: 4. CDR3 amino acids: CASSLVGTGTYEQYF. The CDR3 coding sequence is TGCGCCAGCAGCTTGGTTGGGACAGGAACCTACGAGCAGTACTTC.

As regards this clonotype: Mismatch with germline at one junction end may stem from a read error. This rearrangement joins TRBV7-9 to TRBJ2-7; perhaps TRBD1 as D (5 bases). This CDR3 comprises 13 residues. Per the germline V gene, CDR1 is SEHNR and CDR2 is FQNEAQ (reference sequence). CDR3 sequence (DNA): TGTGCCGGCAGCTCTGGACACTCCTACGAGCAGTACTTC. Its translation: CAGSSGHSYEQYF.

V usage is TRBV5-1 and J usage is TRBJ2-3, with 11 bases lining up with TRBD2. The CDR3 consists of 14 residues. The V and J ends lost 7 bases and 3 bases, in that order; junction bases with no gene match: 4. CDR1 is SGHRS, CDR2 YFSETQ, per germline. CDR3 sequence reads: CASLAGGPTDTQYF. CDR3 in DNA: TGCGCCAGCTTAGCGGGGGGGCCGACAGATACGCAGTATTTT.